These 16 T cell receptor beta chains came from one sample sequenced in a study of CD8 T cells in ankylosing spondylitis. TCRdb reanalysed the 5' RACE reads using MiXCR and keeps one entry per CDR3 protein. Among some 140,000 distinct CDR3 sequences listed, approximately 7.3% were seen once. The sequencing input was blood, either unsorted or a sorted T cell fraction (not recorded which). The origin of the receptors is a female donor with ankylosing spondylitis or in good health (not recorded which).

This clonotype occurred many times. V gene TRBV29-1 combines with J gene TRBJ2-3; weak D call: TRBD1 (6 bases). Looked up from germline, CDR1 is SQVTM and CDR2 is ANQGSEA. Trimming pared 1 base from V and 2 bases from J, leaving 13 bases between. The CDR3 has 15 residues. CDR3 residues: CSVEVIGQPTDTQYF. The CDR3 coding sequence is TGCAGCGTTGAAGTAATCGGACAGCCCACAGATACGCAGTATTTT.

This clonotype has at least ten counts. The chain links TRBV9 to TRBJ1-2, with D perhaps TRBD1 (6 bases). V lost 0 bases and J lost 7, with 13 bases in between. The V gene's germline CDR1 is SGDLS and CDR2 YYNGEE. The CDR3 consists of 14 residues. DNA of the CDR3: TGTGCCAGCAGCGTAGATCCGGGGGCGGGTGGCTACACCTTC. Its translation: CASSVDPGAGGYTF.

This chain connects TRBV2 to TRBJ2-6; D unresolved. From germline, CDR1 is SNHLY and CDR2 FYNNEI. The CDR3 contains 14 residues. Trimming left V 6 bases short and J 0 bases short, with 6 bases between. The CDR3 nucleotides read TGTGCCAGCAGACCGGACTCTGGGGCCAACGTCCTGACTTTC. Encoded protein: CASRPDSGANVLTF.

This clonotype was recorded many times. The chain couples TRBV4-3 to TRBJ1-2, with D perhaps matching TRBD1 (6 bases). V was trimmed by 5 bases and J by 2 bases, leaving 18 bases between them. The CDR3 runs to 16 residues. Germline assignment: CDR1 LGHNA and CDR2 YSLEER. CDR3 residues: CASSFGGGKGNYGYTF. DNA for the CDR3: TGCGCCAGCAGCTTCGGAGGGGGGAAAGGGAACTATGGCTACACCTTC.

This clonotype was detected ten times or more. The rearrangement links TRBV5-5 to TRBJ2-5; D ambiguous. CDR1 is SGHKS, CDR2 YYEKEE, per germline (reference sequence). The CDR3 sequence is 13 residues long. V lost 1 base to trimming and J lost 5 bases, with 9 bases between them. The CDR3 sequence is CASSLSGPETQYF. In nucleotides, the CDR3 is TGTGCCAGCAGCTTGTCCGGACCGGAGACCCAGTACTTC.

This clonotype was recorded at least ten times. The CDR3 protein is CASSQEPTAQGGYTF. The CDR3 coding sequence is TGCGCCAGCAGCCAAGAACCGACAGCCCAGGGTGGCTACACCTTC. This chain connects TRBV4-1 to TRBJ1-2; D is possibly TRBD1 (5 bases). This CDR3 has 15 amino acids. Germline CDR1 is MGHRA and CDR2 is YSYEKL. V lost 0 bases and J 7 bases, leaving 15 bases between the germline ends.

The genes are TRBV18 and TRBJ1-4, with D tentatively TRBD1 (5 bases). The CDR3 runs 15 residues. V was trimmed by 0 bases and J by 4 bases, leaving 9 bases between them. The germline gives CDR1 KGHSH, CDR2 LQKENI. CDR3 amino acids: CASSPPGGNNEKLFF. The CDR3 DNA sequence: TGTGCCAGCTCACCACCTGGGGGGAATAATGAAAAACTGTTTTTT.

Ten or more counts support this clonotype. The CDR3, as DNA: TGTGCCAGCAGTGAATCCGGAATCTATGGCTACACCTTC. Its translation is CASSESGIYGYTF. The chain joins TRBV25-1 to TRBJ1-2; D is uncertain. V lost 1 base and J 4 bases, leaving 7 bases between the germline ends. The CDR3 length is 13 residues. Germline V CDR1 and CDR2: MGHDK, SYGVNS.

The gene calls are TRBV6-6 and TRBJ2-1; a possible D gene is TRBD2 (5 bases). The CDR3 totals 13 residues. Germline lookup yields CDR1 MNHNY and CDR2 SVGAGI (reference sequence). Trimming stripped 2 bases from V and 8 bases from J, with 10 bases between. The chain's CDR3 is CASSYPVGDEQFF. The CDR3 bases are TGTGCCAGCAGTTACCCCGTCGGGGATGAGCAGTTCTTC.

This clonotype has only a few counts. The V call is TRBV6-2 or TRBV6-3, the J call TRBJ1-1; D gene unclear. Trimming pared 2 bases from V and 4 bases from J, leaving 8 bases between. This CDR3 spans 13 amino acids. Germline V gives CDR1 MNHEY, CDR2 SVGEGT. Written as DNA, the CDR3 is TGTGCCAGCAGTTACGATCTGGGCACTGAAGCTTTCTTT. Protein product: CASSYDLGTEAFF.

This clonotype occurred many times. The chain carries TRBV29-1 and TRBJ1-1; 7 bases are a match to TRBD1. The CDR3 totals 12 residues. With 6 bases clipped from V and 11 bases from J, the junction kept 12 bases outside the gene matches. Germline values: CDR1 SQVTM, CDR2 ANQGSEA. CDR3 in amino acids: CSVQGETGPAFF. The CDR3 coding sequence is TGCAGCGTCCAAGGGGAGACAGGGCCGGCTTTCTTT.

This clonotype appeared a few times. The chain employs TRBV7-9 and TRBJ2-7; D tentatively fits TRBD1 or TRBD2 (6 bases each). V shed 4 bases and J shed 3 bases, with 16 bases lying between them. The CDR3 length is 15 residues. Germline values: CDR1 SEHNR, CDR2 FQNEAQ (reference sequence). This chain's CDR3 is CASSSLDGGHYEQYF. The CDR3 nucleotides are TGTGCCAGCAGCTCCCTTGACGGGGGCCACTACGAGCAGTACTTC.

This clonotype was recorded many times. This sequence joins TRBV2 and TRBJ2-7; 13 nucleotides agree with TRBD2. Germline V gene data show CDR1 as SNHLY and CDR2 as FYNNEI. Unmatched junction bases numbered 0, after V lost 6 bases and J lost 1 base. CDR3 length: 14 residues. CDR3 residues: CASRTSGGSYEQYF. The CDR3 nucleotides are TGTGCCAGCAGGACTAGCGGGGGGTCCTACGAGCAGTACTTC.

There are many counts of this clonotype. This chain joins TRBV18 and TRBJ2-7; 9 bases map to TRBD2. The CDR3 spans 13 residues. Trimming removed 6 bases from V and 6 bases from J; junction bases left unmatched: 6. Germline V gene data show CDR1 as KGHSH and CDR2 as LQKENI. The CDR3 is CASSSGTSSEQYF. The CDR3 coding sequence is TGTGCCAGCTCCTCTGGGACTAGCAGCGAGCAGTACTTC.

On this clonotype itself: A much larger clone lies a single base off, so this may be a read error. The J gene is TRBJ1-1, the V gene TRBV4-1; D is ambiguous. CDR1 and CDR2 (germline): MGHRA, YSYEKL. The CDR3 extends over 14 amino acids. V gave up 5 bases and J gave up 4 bases, with 14 bases separating them. The DNA for the CDR3 is TGCGCCAGCAGCTTCCGACGTGAGGGCACTGAAGCTTTCTTT. Protein: CASSFRREGTEAFF.

The chain is built from TRBV12-3 or TRBV12-4 and TRBJ1-1; TRBD1 is a possible D gene (6 bases). Trimming took 4 bases from V and 7 from J, leaving 19 bases between them. This CDR3 is built from 15 residues. CDR3 loop: CASSSLGQPPDEAFF. CDR3 sequence (DNA): TGTGCCAGCAGTTCGCTTGGACAGCCCCCGGATGAAGCTTTCTTT.